The 19 T cell receptor beta chains below were found in one sample sequenced in a study of blood T cells in healthy people across ages. Primers used in a second PCR of roughly 6 to 11 cycles were a sample-barcoded 5' primer and a J-beta primer mix. From the 5' RACE reads, TCRdb called clonotypes with MiXCR, one entry per CDR3 protein. The sample gives 1.5 million or so distinct CDR3 sequences, about 43% of which show up once; less than 8% is in the top ten. Sequencing was done on a sample of blood. These TCRs come from a woman aged 18 to 35 in good health.

The chain couples TRBV5-1 to TRBJ2-1; 9 bases are shared with TRBD2. Per germline, CDR1 SGHRS and CDR2 YFSETQ. The trim removed 1 base at V and 0 bases at J, leaving 2 bases unmatched. This CDR3 is 16 amino acids long. CDR3 amino acids: CASSLLAGPSYNEQFF. The CDR3 DNA follows: TGCGCCAGCAGCTTGCTAGCGGGGCCCTCCTACAATGAGCAGTTCTTC. Full variable domain (outside the CDR3, taken from reference TRBV5-1 and TRBJ2-1): KAGVTQTPRYLIKTRGQQVTLSCSPISGHRSVSWYQQTPGQGLQFLFEYFSETQRNKGNFPGRFSGRQFSNSRSEMNVSTLELGDSALYLCASSLLAGPSYNEQFFGPGTRLTVL.

In this sample, this clonotype turned up a few times. The chain has TRBV13 and TRBJ2-2, with TRBD2 identical over 7 bases. The CDR3 runs 17 residues. Looked up from germline, CDR1 is PRHDT and CDR2 is FYEKMQ (reference sequence). The trim removed 7 bases at V and 5 bases at J, leaving 16 bases unmatched. The CDR3 DNA follows: TGTGCCAGCACCCTTTTGGGAGACCTCGGGAGGACCGGGGAGCTGTTTTTT. Translated: CASTLLGDLGRTGELFF. Full variable domain (missing parts from reference TRBV13 and TRBJ2-2): AAGVIQSPRHLIKEKRETATLKCYPIPRHDTVYWYQQGPGQDPQFLISFYEKMQSDKGSIPDRFSAQQFSDYHSELNMSSLELGDSALYFCASTLLGDLGRTGELFFGEGSRLTVL.

The chain carries TRBV20-1 and TRBJ2-7, with 9 bases fitting TRBD1. The germline V gene has CDR1 DFQATT and CDR2 SNEGSKA (reference sequence). V lost 2 bases to trimming and J lost 3 bases; unmatched junction nucleotides: 8. This CDR3 has 15 amino acids. The CDR3 reads CSARLTGQGYYEQYF. The CDR3 nucleotides read TGCAGTGCTAGACTCACGGGACAGGGATACTACGAGCAGTACTTC.

A few counts support this clonotype. This CDR3 is CASSSSGGRVDEQYF. CDR3 bases: TGCGCCAGCAGCTCCTCTGGCGGGAGAGTCGACGAGCAGTACTTC. The J gene is TRBJ2-4, the V gene TRBV5-1, with 7 bases that match TRBD2. The DNA end lines up better with TRBJ2-7; the J call may be wrong. From germline, CDR1 is SGHRS and CDR2 YFSETQ. There are 15 residues in the CDR3.

The V and J genes are TRBV2 and TRBJ2-6; 8 bases map to TRBD1. After removal of 7 bases from V and 3 bases from J, the junction contained 8 bases not matched to a gene. The length of the CDR3 is 16 residues. Per the germline V gene, CDR1 is SNHLY and CDR2 is FYNNEI. CDR3: CASIADREVGANVLTF. The DNA for the CDR3 is TGTGCCAGCATCGCGGACAGGGAGGTTGGGGCCAACGTCCTGACTTTC.

The rearrangement joins TRBV20-1 to TRBJ2-7; the match to TRBD1 covers 7 bases. Germline CDR1 and CDR2: DFQATT and SNEGSKA (reference sequence). This CDR3 region has 13 residues. V trimming: 4 bases; J trimming: 4 bases; junction bases outside the gene matches: 7. The CDR3 nucleotides are TGCAGTGCTAAGGACAGGATTGATTACGAGCAGTACTTC. Protein product: CSAKDRIDYEQYF.

The chain has TRBV4-1 and TRBJ1-2; D gene uncertain. Per germline, CDR1 MGHRA and CDR2 YSYEKL. The CDR3 is 13 amino acids. The V gene lost 0 bases and the J gene lost 5 bases, with 7 bases spanning the gap. This CDR3 reads CASSQDHGYGYTF. CDR3 DNA sequence: TGCGCCAGCAGCCAAGATCACGGGTATGGCTACACCTTC.

J is TRBJ2-1 and V is TRBV20-1; D perhaps matches TRBD1 (6 bases). The V end was cut by 5 bases, the J end by 12 bases, with 32 bases between. The CDR3 consists of 17 residues. Germline loops: CDR1 DFQATT, CDR2 SNEGSKA (reference sequence). The CDR3 sequence is CSAYDLNRDWTPGVQFF. CDR3 DNA sequence: TGCAGTGCTTATGACCTCAACAGGGATTGGACGCCAGGGGTGCAGTTCTTC.

The V and J genes are TRBV27 and TRBJ2-1; either TRBD1 or TRBD2 may supply D (5 bases each). Trimming removed 3 bases at V and 7 bases at J, with 10 bases between. This CDR3 contains 13 residues. CDR1 and CDR2 from the germline V gene are MNHEY and SMNVEV (reference sequence). DNA for the CDR3: TGTGCCAGCAGTTTTCCCGGGACGAATGAGCAGTTCTTC. Protein: CASSFPGTNEQFF.

This chain joins TRBV6-2 or TRBV6-3 and TRBJ1-2, with D hard to call. This CDR3 is 14 amino acids long. Deletions cut 2 bases from V and 4 bases from J, with 11 bases between. CDR1 and CDR2 from the germline V gene are MNHEY and SVGEGT. The CDR3: CASSYQTPSYGYTF. DNA for the CDR3: TGTGCCAGCAGTTACCAGACTCCATCCTATGGCTACACCTTC.

The V gene is TRBV5-1, the J gene TRBJ2-5, with D perhaps matching TRBD2 (5 bases). Germline V gene data show CDR1 as SGHRS and CDR2 as YFSETQ. The CDR3 length is 16 residues. V lost 3 bases and J lost 11, with 26 bases in between. The CDR3 spells CASSWMMGASYNEQYF. As DNA, the CDR3 is TGCGCCAGCAGCTGGATGATGGGAGCCTCCTACAATGAGCAGTACTTC.

The chain joins TRBV12-3 or TRBV12-4 to TRBJ2-5, with 8 bases that match TRBD2. This CDR3 contains 16 residues. The junction had 14 bases not matched to a gene; V was cut back by 6 bases and J by 5 bases. The CDR3 protein is CASSQNQSGRRETQYF. In DNA form, the CDR3 reads TGTGCCAGCAGCCAAAATCAAAGCGGGAGAAGGGAGACCCAGTACTTC.

The V call is TRBV6-1, the J call TRBJ2-7; 9 positions agree with TRBD1. V was pared by 3 bases and J by 7 bases, with 10 bases of the junction left unmatched. Germline V gene data show CDR1 as MNHNS and CDR2 as SASEGT. The CDR3 spans 15 residues. As DNA, the CDR3 is TGTGCCAGCAGTGAGCGGACAGGGGCTAGGGATGAGCAGTACTTC. Amino acids: CASSERTGARDEQYF.

Here the CDR3 reads CASSHKVEGFHGYTF. DNA for the CDR3: TGCGCCAGCAGCCACAAGGTGGAGGGGTTCCATGGCTACACCTTC. The chain combines TRBV4-1 with TRBJ1-2, with TRBD1 as a possible D gene (5 bases). Trimming pared 3 bases from V and 6 bases from J, leaving 17 bases between. The CDR3 sequence is 15 residues long. Germline CDR1 is MGHRA and CDR2 is YSYEKL.

The chain joins TRBV25-1 to TRBJ1-2, with D possibly matching TRBD1 (5 bases). Germline CDR1 MGHDK, CDR2 SYGVNS. V gave up 6 bases and J gave up 8 bases, with 16 bases separating them. The CDR3 has 13 amino acids. This CDR3 reads CASSPGTAGGYTF. The CDR3 DNA reads TGTGCCAGCAGCCCCGGGACGGCCGGGGGCTACACCTTC.

This clonotype was counted at least ten times. The rearrangement uses TRBV4-2 and TRBJ2-1, with 10 nucleotides matching TRBD2. Germline trimming cut 0 bases from V and 4 bases from J; bases unmatched to any gene: 3. CDR3 size: 16 residues. Looked up from germline, CDR1 is LGHNA and CDR2 is YNFKEQ. This CDR3 reads CASSQDLAGAYNEQFF. The CDR3 bases are TGTGCCAGCAGCCAAGATCTAGCGGGAGCTTACAATGAGCAGTTCTTC.

Note on this clonotype: The junction departs from germline at one end; a sequencing error may be responsible. The CDR3 coding sequence is TGTGCCAACTCACCTCTGACAGGGGGCCTTGGTGAGCAGTTCTTC. Translating gives CANSPLTGGLGEQFF. The rearrangement links TRBV18 to TRBJ2-1, with 10 positions matching TRBD1. This CDR3 contains 15 residues. The germline V gene encodes CDR1 KGHSH and CDR2 LQKENI.

V and J are TRBV20-1 and TRBJ2-2; perhaps D is TRBD1 or TRBD2 (6 bases each). CDR3 length: 15 amino acids. Per germline, CDR1 DFQATT and CDR2 SNEGSKA (reference sequence). Trimming took off 5 bases at V and 1 base at J, with 14 bases between the two ends. The CDR3 DNA follows: TGCAGTGCTGAGCGAGGGGGGATGAACACCGGGGAGCTGTTTTTT. It translates to CSAERGGMNTGELFF.

The chain has TRBV5-6 and TRBJ1-1; tentatively, D is TRBD1 (5 bases). The V and J ends lost 4 bases and 1 base respectively, with 20 bases between them. Germline V gives CDR1 SGHDT, CDR2 YYEEEE. This CDR3 region has 17 residues. The CDR3 DNA reads TGTGCCAGCAGCCTGCGACAGTGGAGATATCAGAACACTGAAGCTTTCTTT. Amino acid sequence: CASSLRQWRYQNTEAFF.